The 15 T cell receptor beta chains listed next were all sequenced from one sample in a study of cytomegalovirus exposure and HLA in healthy donors. Primers: 60 Vbeta forward and 13 Jbeta reverse. The method was immunoSEQ multiplex PCR; TCRdb's version includes in-frame clones alone and lacks a portion of them. The sample consists of 87,000 or so clones, 60% to 85% of them appearing once. Sequencing was performed on PBMCs. Receptors were obtained from a woman between 40 and 55 years old in good health and CMV-seronegative.

V and J are TRBV6-5 and TRBJ1-5, with 8 positions matching TRBD1. CDR3 length: 15 amino acids. The germline CDR1 and CDR2 sequences are MNHEY and SVGAGI. The V segment lost 6 bases and the J segment 4 bases; nucleotides outside the gene matches: 8. The CDR3 reads CASRPAGTGNQPQHF. The DNA for the CDR3 is TGTGCCAGCAGACCCGCCGGGACAGGAAATCAGCCCCAGCATTTT.

The genes are TRBV4-2 and TRBJ1-2; D uncertain. The CDR3 contains 15 residues. Germline CDR1 and CDR2: LGHNA and YNFKEQ. With 2 bases removed from V and 6 bases from J, the gap between germline ends came to 16 bases. CDR3 sequence: CASSQLDYLGDGYTF. The CDR3 bases are TGTGCCAGCAGCCAATTGGACTACCTTGGTGATGGCTACACCTTC.

The chain recombines TRBV9 with TRBJ2-7; possibly TRBD1 for D (6 bases). In germline, CDR1 is SGDLS, CDR2 YYNGEE. The CDR3 loop spans 16 amino acids. V shed 3 bases and J shed 0 bases, with 16 bases lying between them. CDR3 protein: CASSGDPGDYSYEQYF. The DNA of the CDR3 is TGTGCCAGCAGCGGGGACCCAGGGGATTACTCCTACGAGCAGTACTTC.

The gene calls are TRBV5-6 and TRBJ2-7; 9 nucleotides align to TRBD1. V trimming: 0 bases; J trimming: 5 bases; junction bases outside the gene matches: 12. The CDR3 consists of 17 residues. Looked up from germline, CDR1 is SGHDT and CDR2 is YYEEEE. In DNA, the CDR3 is TGTGCCAGCAGCTTGGTGGGACCGGGACAGGGTCGTAACGAGCAGTACTTC. Its translation: CASSLVGPGQGRNEQYF.

V is TRBV23-1 and J is TRBJ2-7; D remains ambiguous. TRBV23-1 is reported as an ORF; its role is uncertain. The V end was cut by 4 bases, the J end by 2 bases, with 9 bases between. CDR3 length: 13 residues. The CDR3 DNA reads TGCGCCAGCAGTCCACCGCGCCCCTACGAGCAGTACTTC. Its protein is CASSPPRPYEQYF.

The V call is TRBV19, the J call TRBJ1-2; no reliable D call. The CDR3 consists of 14 residues. With 1 base removed from V and 3 bases from J, the gap between germline ends came to 9 bases. Looked up from germline, CDR1 is LNHDA and CDR2 is SQIVND (reference sequence). CDR3 protein: CASSIGMGDYGYTF. The CDR3 region has the DNA TGTGCCAGTAGTATAGGAATGGGAGACTATGGCTACACCTTC.

The chain uses TRBV5-4 and TRBJ2-7; 8 bases match TRBD2. Germline assignment: CDR1 SGHNT and CDR2 YYREEE (reference sequence). The CDR3 totals 14 residues. V shed 4 bases and J 5 bases; nucleotides not matched to a gene: 8. This CDR3 reads CASSPGLAGDEQYF. The CDR3 nucleotides read TGTGCCAGCAGCCCAGGACTAGCCGGGGACGAGCAGTACTTC. Drawing the rest from reference TRBV5-4 and TRBJ2-7, the complete variable domain is ETGVTQSPTHLIKTRGQQVTLRCSSQSGHNTVSWYQQALGQGPQFIFQYYREEENGRGNFPPRFSGLQFPNYSSELNVNALELDDSALYLCASSPGLAGDEQYFGPGTRLTVT.

This clone was seen a single time. V usage is TRBV29-1 and J usage is TRBJ1-2, with D perhaps TRBD1 (6 bases). The CDR3 length is 14 residues. V lost 6 bases, J lost 7 bases, and 21 bases lay in between. Germline V CDR1 and CDR2: SQVTM, ANQGSEA. The chain's CDR3 is CSVSKQGKGIGYTF. CDR3 DNA sequence: TGCAGCGTGAGCAAACAGGGAAAGGGCATTGGCTACACCTTC.

The chain couples TRBV29-1 to TRBJ1-2; TRBD1 aligns across 8 bases. J lost 3 bases, V lost 6 bases, and 9 bases had no gene match. The CDR3 loop spans 14 amino acids. Germline V CDR1 and CDR2: SQVTM, ANQGSEA. The DNA of the CDR3 is TGCAGCGTCTTTATACTGACAGGGGACTATGGCTACACCTTC. Encoded protein: CSVFILTGDYGYTF.

This clone was found a few times. The chain joins TRBV18 to TRBJ1-1, with 12 bases lining up with TRBD1. Per the germline V gene, CDR1 is KGHSH and CDR2 is LQKENI. After removal of 2 bases from V and 9 bases from J, the junction contained 1 base not matched to a gene. The CDR3 extends over 13 amino acids. CDR3 in DNA: TGTGCCAGCTCACCAGGGACAGGGGGCCAAGCTTTCTTT. Translated, it gives CASSPGTGGQAFF.

The genes are TRBV2 and TRBJ1-2; 7 bases line up with TRBD1. V lost 6 bases, J lost 8 bases, and 9 bases stayed unmatched. The CDR3 runs 13 residues. From germline, CDR1 is SNHLY and CDR2 FYNNEI. CDR3: CASSASQGEGYTF. The CDR3 coding sequence is TGTGCCAGCAGCGCTTCGCAGGGGGAAGGCTACACCTTC.

The rearrangement uses TRBV7-9 and TRBJ2-7; 8 bases map to TRBD2. The ends lost 1 base at V and 3 bases at J; junction bases unmatched: 8. CDR1 and CDR2 (germline): SEHNR, FQNEAQ (reference sequence). CDR3 size: 16 residues. The CDR3 bases are TGTGCCAGCAGCTTAGGTAGCGGACTAGCTTTCTACGAGCAGTACTTC. Translated: CASSLGSGLAFYEQYF.

The chain has TRBV15 and TRBJ2-6; TRBD2 aligns across 7 bases. V trimming: 1 base; J trimming: 0 bases; junction bases outside the gene matches: 6. This CDR3 comprises 18 residues. Germline values: CDR1 LNHNV, CDR2 YYDKDF (reference sequence). The CDR3 nucleotides read TGTGCCACCAGCAGAGGGGGGGGACGGAACTCTGGGGCCAACGTCCTGACTTTC. Residues: CATSRGGGRNSGANVLTF. Full variable domain (missing parts from reference TRBV15 and TRBJ2-6): DAMVIQNPRYQVTQFGKPVTLSCSQTLNHNVMYWYQQKSSQAPKLLFHYYDKDFNNEADTPDNFQSRRPNTSFCFLDIRSPGLGDTAMYLCATSRGGGRNSGANVLTFGAGSRLTVL.

V and J are TRBV5-1 and TRBJ1-6; tentatively, D is TRBD1 (5 bases). This CDR3 has 15 amino acids. Trimming left V 4 bases short and J 10 bases short, with 18 bases between. CDR1 and CDR2 from the germline V gene are SGHRS and YFSETQ. This CDR3 reads CASSPYKGRGSPLHF. The DNA for the CDR3 is TGCGCCAGCAGCCCGTATAAGGGTCGGGGGTCACCCCTCCACTTT.

The rearrangement uses TRBV27 and TRBJ2-7; 10 nucleotides align to TRBD2. The V gene end was trimmed by 5 bases and the J gene end by 3 bases; junction bases not matched to a gene: 10. The CDR3 is 16 amino acids. The V gene's germline CDR1 is MNHEY and CDR2 SMNVEV (reference sequence). In DNA, the CDR3 is TGTGCCAGCAGTCCTATCAGCGGGGGGGCTTACTACGAGCAGTACTTC. This translates into CASSPISGGAYYEQYF.